Listed below are T cell receptor beta chains from one sample, sequenced in a study of radiotherapy plus CTLA-4 blockade in lung cancer. Profiling relied on immunoSEQ multiplex PCR, and the TCRdb table lists in-frame clones only, not all of them. The data show tens of thousands of clones, with 70% to 80% seen just once and roughly 14% held by the top ten. Sequencing was performed on peripheral blood, taken from a patient treated with radiotherapy plus ipilimumab. These TCRs come from a human donor with non-small cell lung cancer that progressed on radiotherapy plus ipilimumab. Both conserved end residues are part of each CDR3. A D gene is named only where the DNA matches it firmly. Part of the rows lack a size; the others show once, few, many or a class for expanded clones.

v_gene	j_gene	d_gene	abundance	len	CDR3aa	CDR3nt
TRBV19	TRBJ1-2	.	few	17	CASSTPPMISVNYGYTF	TGTGCCAGTAGTACACCCCCGATGATCTCAGTGAACTATGGCTACACCTTC
TRBV6-1	TRBJ1-1	.	.	15	CASSNYLGSNTEAFF	TGTGCCAGCAGTAACTATCTCGGGTCCAACACTGAAGCTTTCTTT
TRBV11-2	TRBJ2-7	TRBD1	.	12	CASSPDRAEQYF	TGTGCCAGCAGCCCGGACAGGGCGGAGCAGTACTTC
TRBV9	TRBJ2-1	TRBD2	.	15	CASSVGLASYNEQFF	TGTGCCAGCAGCGTAGGACTAGCCTCCTACAATGAGCAGTTCTTC
TRBV20-1	TRBJ2-3	.	.	11	CSSRGGDTQYF	TGCAGTTCTAGGGGCGGGGATACGCAGTATTTT
TRBV30	TRBJ2-3	TRBD1	.	16	CAWSVQGRGRVNTQYF	TGTGCCTGGAGTGTACAGGGCAGGGGGCGCGTAAATACGCAGTATTTT
TRBV6-1	TRBJ2-1	TRBD2	.	15	CATLGRASSYNEQFF	TGTGCCACTCTCGGGAGGGCAAGCTCCTACAATGAGCAGTTCTTC
TRBV10-3	TRBJ2-3	TRBD1	few	16	CAISSRDRVLTDTQYF	TGTGCCATCTCGTCACGGGACAGGGTCCTCACAGATACGCAGTATTTT
TRBV6-5	TRBJ2-7	TRBD1	.	13	CASSGTVPYEQYF	TGTGCCAGCTCCGGGACAGTCCCTTACGAGCAGTACTTC
TRBV28	TRBJ1-2	.	.	11	CASSFRNGYTF	TGTGCCAGCAGTTTTCGGAATGGCTACACCTTC
TRBV5-1	TRBJ2-3	.	.	12	CASTSPGDTQYF	TGCGCCAGCACCTCCCCGGGGGATACGCAGTATTTT
TRBV5-5	TRBJ1-2	TRBD1	.	15	CVSSLDRTGGYGYTF	TGTGTCAGCAGCTTGGATAGGACAGGGGGCTATGGCTACACCTTC
TRBV20-1	TRBJ2-7	.	.	10	CSARTNEQYF	TGCAGTGCTAGAACGAACGAGCAGTACTTC
TRBV7-6	TRBJ2-1	.	.	15	CASSARDSAYNEQFF	TGTGCCAGCAGCGCTCGGGACTCTGCCTACAATGAGCAGTTCTTC
TRBV5-1	TRBJ2-5	.	.	15	CASSLQPGGQETQYF	TGCGCCAGCAGCTTACAGCCAGGAGGGCAAGAGACCCAGTACTTC
TRBV10-3	TRBJ2-2	.	.	14	CAIRESTNTGELFF	TGTGCCATCAGGGAGAGCACGAACACCGGGGAGCTGTTTTTT
TRBV6-5	TRBJ2-7	.	few	14	CASSEFGGSDEQYF	TGTGCCAGCAGTGAATTCGGAGGGTCGGACGAGCAGTACTTC
TRBV10-3	TRBJ2-1	TRBD2	few	17	CAISVSGGATSNNEQFF	TGTGCCATCAGTGTCTCGGGGGGTGCTACGTCCAACAATGAGCAGTTCTTC
TRBV9	TRBJ2-1	.	.	15	CASSVAERPYNEQFF	TGTGCCAGCAGCGTAGCCGAGCGGCCCTACAATGAGCAGTTCTTC
TRBV19	TRBJ1-1	TRBD1	.	14	CASSARTGDSEAFF	TGTGCCAGTAGTGCACGGACAGGCGACTCTGAAGCTTTCTTT
TRBV7-2	TRBJ2-1	.	few	12	CASSLAKLEQFF	TGTGCCAGCAGCTTAGCGAAACTAGAGCAGTTCTTC
TRBV4-1	TRBJ1-4	.	.	15	CASSQGGGINEKLFF	TGCGCCAGCAGCCAAGGCGGTGGGATCAATGAAAAACTGTTTTTT
TRBV28	TRBJ1-5	.	.	14	CASSLRQIDQPQHF	TGTGCCAGCAGTTTGAGGCAGATAGATCAGCCCCAGCATTTT
TRBV5-1	TRBJ2-1	.	.	15	CASSLEGLNYNEQFF	TGCGCCAGCAGCTTGGAGGGGTTGAACTACAATGAGCAGTTCTTC
TRBV6-6	TRBJ2-3	TRBD2	.	15	CASSFSGGVADTQYF	TGTGCCAGCAGTTTTAGCGGGGGGGTGGCAGATACGCAGTATTTT
TRBV28	TRBJ2-3	.	.	14	CASTMRVGTDTQYF	TGTGCCAGCACTATGAGGGTCGGCACAGATACGCAGTATTTT
TRBV5-4	TRBJ1-1	.	.	12	CASSFWGTEAFF	TGTGCCAGCAGCTTTTGGGGTACTGAAGCTTTCTTT
TRBV7-9	TRBJ2-2	TRBD2	.	19	CASSFPRTSGRVNTGELFF	TGTGCCAGCAGCTTTCCCCGGACTAGCGGGAGGGTGAACACCGGGGAGCTGTTTTTT
TRBV10-3	TRBJ2-1	.	.	13	CATRTESYNEQFF	TGTGCCACCCGGACTGAGTCCTACAATGAGCAGTTCTTC
TRBV4-2	TRBJ2-1	.	few	15	CASSQPGLYANEQFF	TGTGCCAGCAGCCAACCGGGACTTTACGCCAATGAGCAGTTCTTC
TRBV12-1	TRBJ2-7	.	.	19	CASSGGGDRANYTSYEQYF	TGTGCCAGCAGCGGGGGGGGTGACAGGGCCAACTATACCTCCTACGAGCAGTACTTC
TRBV9	TRBJ2-3	TRBD1	few	17	CASSEDQTGVNTDTQYF	TGTGCCAGCAGCGAGGACCAGACAGGGGTCAACACAGATACGCAGTATTTT
TRBV2	TRBJ1-1	.	few	11	CASSERYEAFF	TGTGCCAGCAGTGAACGGTATGAAGCTTTCTTT
TRBV4-3	TRBJ1-1	.	few	14	CASSHGTANTEAFF	TGCGCCAGCAGTCATGGGACGGCGAACACTGAAGCTTTCTTT
TRBV6-1	TRBJ2-7	.	.	13	CASSALPTYEQYF	TGTGCCAGCAGTGCCCTCCCAACCTACGAGCAGTACTTC